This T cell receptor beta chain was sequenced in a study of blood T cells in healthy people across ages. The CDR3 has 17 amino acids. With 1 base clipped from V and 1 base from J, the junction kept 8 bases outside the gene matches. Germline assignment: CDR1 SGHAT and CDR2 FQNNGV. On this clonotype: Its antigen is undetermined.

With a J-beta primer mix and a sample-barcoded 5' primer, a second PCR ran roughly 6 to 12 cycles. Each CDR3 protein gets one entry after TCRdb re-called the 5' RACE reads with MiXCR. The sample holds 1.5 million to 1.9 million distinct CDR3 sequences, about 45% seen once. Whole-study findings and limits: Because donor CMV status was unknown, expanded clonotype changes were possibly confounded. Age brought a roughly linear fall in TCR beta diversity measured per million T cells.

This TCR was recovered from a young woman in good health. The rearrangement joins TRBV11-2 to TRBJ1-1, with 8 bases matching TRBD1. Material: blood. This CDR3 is CASSLAPQGAGNTEAFF. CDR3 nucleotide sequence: TGTGCCAGCAGCTTAGCCCCGCAGGGGGCCGGGAACACTGAAGCTTTCTTT.